Here is one T cell receptor (beta chain) with its context. Baseline was the first blood sampling point, followed by cycle 4 day 1 and cycle 7 day 1. Clones were sequenced by immunoSEQ multiplex PCR, and TCRdb holds only the in-frame ones, with some missing. The table has over 85,000 clones, about 91% seen once. This CDR3 has 16 amino acids. V gave up 7 bases and J gave up 3 bases, with 19 bases separating them. CDR1 LNHDA and CDR2 SQIVND come from the germline V gene (reference sequence). The record originates from a study of OX40 agonist ivuxolimab in advanced cancers. Study summary: Dose-escalation patients' cancers were hepatocellular carcinoma, melanoma, renal cell or head and neck cancer.

The TCR originated in an adult with an advanced solid tumor such as melanoma, head and neck, liver or kidney cancer. The J gene is TRBJ1-5, the V gene TRBV19; tentative D call: TRBD1 (6 bases). Sequencing was performed on CD4+ or CD8+ T cells sorted from blood, taken in a trial of the OX40 agonist ivuxolimab. The CDR3 DNA reads TGTGCCAGTATCCCTAACCCCGGACAGTTCAATCAGCCCCAGCATTTT. This codes for CASIPNPGQFNQPQHF.